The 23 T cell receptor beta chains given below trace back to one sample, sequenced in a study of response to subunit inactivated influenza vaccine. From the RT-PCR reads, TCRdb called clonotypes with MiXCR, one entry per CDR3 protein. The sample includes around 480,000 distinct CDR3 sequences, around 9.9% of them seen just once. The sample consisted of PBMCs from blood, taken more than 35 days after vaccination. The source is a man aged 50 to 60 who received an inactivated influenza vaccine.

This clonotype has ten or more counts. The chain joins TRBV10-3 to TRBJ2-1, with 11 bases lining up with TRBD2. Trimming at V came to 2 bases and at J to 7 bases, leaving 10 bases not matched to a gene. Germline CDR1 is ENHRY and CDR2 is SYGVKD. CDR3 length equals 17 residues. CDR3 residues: CAISEPLTSGSRNEQFF. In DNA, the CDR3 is TGTGCCATCAGTGAGCCCCTAACTAGCGGGAGTAGAAATGAGCAGTTCTTC.

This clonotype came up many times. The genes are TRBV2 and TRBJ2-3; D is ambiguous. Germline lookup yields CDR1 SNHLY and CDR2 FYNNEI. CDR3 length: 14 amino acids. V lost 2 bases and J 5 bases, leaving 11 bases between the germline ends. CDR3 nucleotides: TGTGCCAGCAGTGAAATACTACTGGGAGATACGCAGTATTTT. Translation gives CASSEILLGDTQYF.

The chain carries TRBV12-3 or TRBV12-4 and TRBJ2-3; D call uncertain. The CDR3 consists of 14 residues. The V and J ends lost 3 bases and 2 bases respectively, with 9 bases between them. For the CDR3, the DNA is TGTGCCAGCAGTTTGGATTATCCCACAGATACGCAGTATTTT. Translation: CASSLDYPTDTQYF.

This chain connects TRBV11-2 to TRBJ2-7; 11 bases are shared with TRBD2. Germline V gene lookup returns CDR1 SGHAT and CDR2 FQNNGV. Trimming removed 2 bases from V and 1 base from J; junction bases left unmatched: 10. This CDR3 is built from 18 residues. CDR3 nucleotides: TGTGCCAGCAGCTTAAGGGCCCCTAGCGGGAGGCTATCCTACGAGCAGTACTTC. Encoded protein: CASSLRAPSGRLSYEQYF.

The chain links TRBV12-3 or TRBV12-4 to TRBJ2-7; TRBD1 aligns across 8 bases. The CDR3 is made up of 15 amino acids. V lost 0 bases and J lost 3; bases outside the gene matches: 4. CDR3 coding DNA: TGTGCCAGCAGTTTAGCCGGACAGGGTTTCTACGAGCAGTACTTC. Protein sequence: CASSLAGQGFYEQYF.

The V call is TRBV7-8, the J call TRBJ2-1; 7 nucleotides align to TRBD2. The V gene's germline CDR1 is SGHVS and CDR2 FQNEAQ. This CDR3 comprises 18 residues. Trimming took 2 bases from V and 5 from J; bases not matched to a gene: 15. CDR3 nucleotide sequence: TGTGCCAGCAGCTTACCTTGGGGGGGGGTTCCTATGAACAATGAGCAGTTCTTC. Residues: CASSLPWGGVPMNNEQFF. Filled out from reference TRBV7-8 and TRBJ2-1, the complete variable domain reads GAGVSQSPRYKVAKRGQDVALRCDPISGHVSLFWYQQALGQGPEFLTYFQNEAQLDKSGLPSDRFFAERPEGSVSTLKIQRTQQEDSAVYLCASSLPWGGVPMNNEQFFGPGTRLTVL.

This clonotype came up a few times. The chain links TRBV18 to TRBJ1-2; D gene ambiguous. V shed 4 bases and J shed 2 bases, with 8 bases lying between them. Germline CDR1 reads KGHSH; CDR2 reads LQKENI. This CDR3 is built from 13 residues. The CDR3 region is CASSRRENYGYTF. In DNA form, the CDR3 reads TGTGCCAGCTCACGGAGAGAAAACTATGGCTACACCTTC.

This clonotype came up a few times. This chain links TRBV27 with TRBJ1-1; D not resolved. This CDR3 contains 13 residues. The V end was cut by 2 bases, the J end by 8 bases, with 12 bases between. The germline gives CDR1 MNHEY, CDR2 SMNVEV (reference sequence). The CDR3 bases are TGTGCCAGCAGTTTAAGCCAGTATCTCGAAGCTTTCTTT. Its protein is CASSLSQYLEAFF.

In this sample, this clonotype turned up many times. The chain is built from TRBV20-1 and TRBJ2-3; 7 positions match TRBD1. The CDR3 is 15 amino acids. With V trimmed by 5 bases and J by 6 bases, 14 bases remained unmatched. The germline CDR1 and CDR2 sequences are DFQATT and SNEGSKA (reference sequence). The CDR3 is CSAPSQEGQLDTQYF. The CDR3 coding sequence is TGCAGTGCTCCCTCCCAAGAGGGACAGCTCGATACGCAGTATTTT.

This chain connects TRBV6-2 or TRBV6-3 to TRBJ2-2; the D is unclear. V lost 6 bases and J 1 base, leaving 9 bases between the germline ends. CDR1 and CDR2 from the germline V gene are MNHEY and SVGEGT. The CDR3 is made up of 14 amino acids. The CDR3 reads CASRLQGNTGELFF. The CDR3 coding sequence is TGTGCCAGCAGACTACAAGGGAACACCGGGGAGCTGTTTTTT.

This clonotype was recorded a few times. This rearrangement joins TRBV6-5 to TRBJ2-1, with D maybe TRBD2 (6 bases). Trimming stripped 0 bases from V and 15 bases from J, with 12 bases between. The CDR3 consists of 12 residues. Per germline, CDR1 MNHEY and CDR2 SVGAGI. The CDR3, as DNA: TGTGCCAGCAGTTACTCGGGGGGTCCCCGGTTCTTC. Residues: CASSYSGGPRFF.

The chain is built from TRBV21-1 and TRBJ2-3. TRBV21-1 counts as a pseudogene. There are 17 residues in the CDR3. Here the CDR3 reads CASSKVELPPSTDTQYF. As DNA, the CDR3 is TGTGCCAGCAGCAAAGTTGAGCTACCCCCTAGCACAGATACGCAGTATTTT.

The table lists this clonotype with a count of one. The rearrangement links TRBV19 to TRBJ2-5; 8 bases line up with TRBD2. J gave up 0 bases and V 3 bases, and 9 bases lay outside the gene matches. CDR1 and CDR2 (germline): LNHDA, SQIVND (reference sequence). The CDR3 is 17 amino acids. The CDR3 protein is CASSISTSDPYQETQYF. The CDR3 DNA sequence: TGTGCCAGTAGTATTTCGACTAGCGATCCGTACCAAGAGACCCAGTACTTC. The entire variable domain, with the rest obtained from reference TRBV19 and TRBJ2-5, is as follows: DGGITQSPKYLFRKEGQNVTLSCEQNLNHDAMYWYRQDPGQGLRLIYYSQIVNDFQKGDIAEGYSVSREKKESFPLTVTSAQKNPTAFYLCASSISTSDPYQETQYFGPGTRLLVL.

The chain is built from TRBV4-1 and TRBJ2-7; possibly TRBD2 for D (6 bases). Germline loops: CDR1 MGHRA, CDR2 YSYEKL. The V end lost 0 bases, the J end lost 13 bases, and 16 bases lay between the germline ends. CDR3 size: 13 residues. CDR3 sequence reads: CASSQETGLNKYF. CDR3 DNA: TGCGCCAGCAGCCAAGAAACGGGACTGAATAAATACTTC.

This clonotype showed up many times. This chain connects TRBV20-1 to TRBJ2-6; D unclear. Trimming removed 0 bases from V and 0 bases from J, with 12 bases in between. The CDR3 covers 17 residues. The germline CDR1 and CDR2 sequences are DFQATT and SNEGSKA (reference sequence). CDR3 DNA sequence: TGCAGTGCTAGAGAGACCCTAAGAGGCTCTGGGGCCAACGTCCTGACTTTC. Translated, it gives CSARETLRGSGANVLTF.

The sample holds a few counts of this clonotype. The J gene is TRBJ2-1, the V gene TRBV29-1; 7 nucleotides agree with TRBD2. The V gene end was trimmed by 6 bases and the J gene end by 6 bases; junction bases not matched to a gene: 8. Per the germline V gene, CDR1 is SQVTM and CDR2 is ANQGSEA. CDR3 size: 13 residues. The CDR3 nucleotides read TGCAGCGTCCAACGGGACTATTCCAATGAGCAGTTCTTC. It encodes CSVQRDYSNEQFF.

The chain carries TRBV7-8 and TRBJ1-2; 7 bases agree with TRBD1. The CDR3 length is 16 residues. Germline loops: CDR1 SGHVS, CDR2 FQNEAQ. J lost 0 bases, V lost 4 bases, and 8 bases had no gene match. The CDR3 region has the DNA TGTGCCAGCAGCTCAGTACCGGGACAGACTAACTATGGCTACACCTTC. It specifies CASSSVPGQTNYGYTF.

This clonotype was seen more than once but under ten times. The CDR3 here is CASSLAWRASYNEQFF. The CDR3 DNA reads TGTGCCAGCAGCTTAGCGTGGCGCGCCTCCTACAATGAGCAGTTCTTC. The rearrangement joins TRBV7-2 to TRBJ2-1; D is ambiguous. Trimming shortened V by 0 bases and J by 0 bases, and 9 bases separated the two germline ends. The CDR3 contains 16 residues. Germline V gene data show CDR1 as SGHTA and CDR2 as FQGNSA. The variable domain in full, completed from reference TRBV7-2 and TRBJ2-1, reads GAGVSQSPSNKVTEKGKDVELRCDPISGHTALYWYRQSLGQGLEFLIYFQGNSAPDKSGLPSDRFSAERTGGSVSTLTIQRTQQEDSAVYLCASSLAWRASYNEQFFGPGTRLTVL.

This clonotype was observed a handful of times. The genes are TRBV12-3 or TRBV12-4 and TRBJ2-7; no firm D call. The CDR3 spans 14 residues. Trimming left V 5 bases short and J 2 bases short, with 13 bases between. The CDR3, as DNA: TGTGCCAGCAGTCCGAGCGAGTCCCCCTACGAGCAGTACTTC. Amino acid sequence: CASSPSESPYEQYF.

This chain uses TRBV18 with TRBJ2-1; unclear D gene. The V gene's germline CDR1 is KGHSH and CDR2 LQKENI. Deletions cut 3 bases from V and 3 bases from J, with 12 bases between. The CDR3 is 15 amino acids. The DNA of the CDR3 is TGTGCCAGCTCACCCCCCGTGTCCCGCTACAATGAGCAGTTCTTC. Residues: CASSPPVSRYNEQFF.

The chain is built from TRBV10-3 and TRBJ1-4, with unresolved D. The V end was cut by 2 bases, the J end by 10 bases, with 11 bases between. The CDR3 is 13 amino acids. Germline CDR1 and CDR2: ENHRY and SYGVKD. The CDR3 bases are TGTGCCATCAGTGAGAATTCTTGGGGAAAACTGTTTTTT. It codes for CAISENSWGKLFF.

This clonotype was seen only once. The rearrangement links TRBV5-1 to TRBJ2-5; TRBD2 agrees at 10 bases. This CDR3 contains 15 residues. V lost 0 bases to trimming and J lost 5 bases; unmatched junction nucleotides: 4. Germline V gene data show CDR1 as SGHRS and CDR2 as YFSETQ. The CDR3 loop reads CASSLAASGSETQYF. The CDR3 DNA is TGCGCCAGCAGCTTGGCGGCTAGCGGGAGTGAGACCCAGTACTTC. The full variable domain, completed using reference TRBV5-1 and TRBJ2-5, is KAGVTQTPRYLIKTRGQQVTLSCSPISGHRSVSWYQQTPGQGLQFLFEYFSETQRNKGNFPGRFSGRQFSNSRSEMNVSTLELGDSALYLCASSLAASGSETQYFGPGTRLLVL.

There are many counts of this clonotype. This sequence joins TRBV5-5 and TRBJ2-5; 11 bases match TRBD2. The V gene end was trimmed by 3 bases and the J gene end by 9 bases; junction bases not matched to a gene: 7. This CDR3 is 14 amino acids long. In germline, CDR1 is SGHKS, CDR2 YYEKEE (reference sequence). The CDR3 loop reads CASSWTVLAGAQYF. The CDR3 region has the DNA TGTGCCAGCAGCTGGACAGTACTAGCGGGGGCCCAGTACTTC.